The rows below give T cell receptor beta chains drawn from one sample of a study of blood T cell repertoires in COVID-19. Measured with immunoSEQ multiplex PCR; TCRdb has only the in-frame clones, and not every one. The profile shows approximately 70,000 clones, roughly 71% of them singletons. Material for sequencing was peripheral blood. The receptors originated from a man aged 55 to 70 with COVID-19, enrolled during active disease. The CDR3 runs from the conserved cysteine through the conserved F or W. A D gene is named only where the DNA matches it firmly. Clone size is given for some rows only: seen once, a few or many times, or a class if the clone is expanded.

>TRBV6-5|TRBD2|14|TRBJ2-3|NA
CASDSGGAWDTQYF
TGTGCCAGCGATAGCGGGGGGGCCTGGGATACGCAGTATTTT
>TRBV6-2/TRBV6-3|NA|13|TRBJ2-3|NA
CASSYSGADTQYF
TGTGCCAGCAGTTACTCCGGGGCAGATACGCAGTATTTT
>TRBV28|TRBD1|14|TRBJ1-2|NA
CASSPPGQGSGYTF
TGTGCCAGCAGTCCCCCGGGACAGGGAAGTGGCTACACCTTC
>TRBV4-1|TRBD1|18|TRBJ1-5|NA
CASSQGQGGSKSNQPQHF
TGCGCCAGCAGCCAAGGACAGGGTGGGTCAAAGAGCAATCAGCCCCAGCATTTT
>TRBV12-3/TRBV12-4|TRBD1|12|TRBJ2-7|NA
CASRVTGSEQYF
TGTGCCAGCAGGGTGACAGGGAGCGAGCAGTACTTC
>TRBV30|NA|13|TRBJ1-2|NA
CASEGRAGYGYTF
TGTGCCTCAGAGGGAAGGGCTGGCTATGGCTACACCTTC
>TRBV4-2|NA|15|TRBJ2-3|NA
CASSQDGGLGDTQYF
TGTGCCAGCAGCCAAGATGGAGGGCTAGGAGATACGCAGTATTTT
>TRBV19|TRBD2|16|TRBJ2-5|once
CASSIYGRGVEETQYF
TGTGCCAGTAGTATATACGGGAGGGGGGTCGAAGAGACCCAGTACTTC
>TRBV2|TRBD1|19|TRBJ1-6|few
CASSRTGQGYISYNSPLHF
TGTGCCAGCAGCCGAACGGGACAGGGCTATATCTCCTATAATTCACCCCTCCACTTT
>TRBV19|NA|13|TRBJ1-2|NA
CASTYPGLYGYTF
TGTGCCAGCACGTATCCAGGGTTGTATGGCTACACCTTC
>TRBV11-2|TRBD2|14|TRBJ2-7|NA
CASSLSGRSYEQYF
TGTGCCAGCAGCCTTAGCGGGAGGTCCTACGAGCAGTACTTC
>TRBV18|NA|14|TRBJ2-3|NA
CASSQGPVTDTQYF
TGTGCCAGCTCACAGGGGCCGGTTACAGATACGCAGTATTTT
>TRBV6-4|NA|13|TRBJ2-4|NA
CASSEGPQAPQYF
TGTGCCAGCAGTGAGGGGCCGCAGGCCCCTCAGTACTTC
>TRBV29-1|TRBD2|12|TRBJ2-7|many
CSVRGDSYEQYF
TGCAGCGTCCGGGGGGACTCCTACGAGCAGTACTTC
>TRBV6-5|NA|12|TRBJ1-1|NA
CASARTNAEAFF
TGTGCCAGCGCCAGGACAAATGCTGAAGCTTTCTTT
>TRBV12-5|TRBD2|16|TRBJ2-1|NA
CASGLRGGRHYNEQFF
TGTGCTAGTGGTTTGAGGGGCGGGAGGCATTACAATGAGCAGTTCTTC
>TRBV7-9|NA|13|TRBJ1-1|NA
CASSLVGGPEAFF
TGTGCCAGCAGCTTAGTAGGGGGACCTGAAGCTTTCTTT
>TRBV19|TRBD1|16|TRBJ2-4|NA
CASSKDATGGENIQYF
TGTGCCAGTAGTAAAGACGCAACAGGGGGCGAAAACATTCAGTACTTC
>TRBV19|NA|14|TRBJ2-1|NA
CATSSENSYNEQFF
TGTGCCACTTCGAGCGAGAACTCTTACAATGAGCAGTTCTTC
>TRBV29-1|NA|13|TRBJ1-1|NA
CSVEINLNTEAFF
TGCAGCGTTGAAATTAACTTGAACACTGAAGCTTTCTTT
>TRBV7-6|TRBD2|15|TRBJ2-3|NA
CASSPRGALTDTQYF
TGTGCCAGCAGCCCGCGGGGGGCCTTGACAGATACGCAGTATTTT
>TRBV6-5|TRBD2|15|TRBJ2-1|once
CASSMSGTADNEQFF
TGTGCCAGCAGTATGAGCGGGACCGCCGACAATGAGCAGTTCTTC
>TRBV9|NA|14|TRBJ1-3|NA
CASSPTGHGNTIYF
TGTGCCAGCAGCCCAACAGGGCATGGAAACACCATATATTTT
>TRBV25-1|NA|16|TRBJ1-1|NA
CASSDGRKGLNTEAFF
TGTGCCAGCAGTGATGGACGGAAGGGGTTGAACACTGAAGCTTTCTTT
>TRBV11-2|TRBD1|16|TRBJ2-7|NA
CASSALRGRAAYEQYF
TGTGCCAGCAGCGCACTCAGGGGGCGCGCGGCCTACGAGCAGTACTTC
>TRBV30|NA|14|TRBJ1-1|NA
CAWSPTLGDTEAFF
TGTGCCTGGAGTCCCACACTCGGGGACACTGAAGCTTTCTTT
>TRBV7-9|NA|12|TRBJ1-1|NA
CASSLALDNAFF
TGTGCCAGCAGCTTAGCGCTGGACAACGCTTTCTTT
>TRBV19|NA|17|TRBJ1-3|NA
CASSRRQQGRAGNTIYF
TGTGCCAGTAGTAGACGACAGCAGGGTCGAGCTGGAAACACCATATATTTT
>TRBV5-1|TRBD1|15|TRBJ1-6|NA
CASSVGQGNNSPLHF
TGCGCCAGCAGCGTCGGACAGGGCAATAATTCACCCCTCCACTTT
>TRBV29-1|NA|14|TRBJ2-2|NA
CSVDGQGSTGELFF
TGCAGCGTTGATGGGCAGGGAAGCACCGGGGAGCTGTTTTTT
>TRBV11-2|NA|15|TRBJ2-7|NA
CASSRIDRDSSEQYF
TGTGCCAGCAGCCGCATTGACAGGGACTCATCCGAGCAGTACTTC
>TRBV11-2|NA|15|TRBJ2-3|NA
CASSYTRLIPDTQYF
TGTGCCAGCAGCTATACACGACTTATTCCAGATACGCAGTATTTT
>TRBV28|NA|15|TRBJ1-1|NA
CASSPPLQMNTEAFF
TGTGCCAGCAGTCCCCCTTTGCAGATGAACACTGAAGCTTTCTTT
>TRBV9|NA|14|TRBJ1-3|NA
CASSVGTIADTIYF
TGTGCCAGCAGCGTAGGGACAATAGCGGACACCATATATTTT
>TRBV7-9|TRBD1|15|TRBJ1-4|NA
CASSLSRTGDEKLFF
TGTGCCAGCAGCTTATCGAGGACAGGGGATGAAAAACTGTTTTTT
>TRBV5-1|NA|14|TRBJ2-3|few
CASSVRGASDTQYF
TGCGCCAGCAGCGTGCGGGGCGCCTCAGATACGCAGTATTTT
>TRBV6-5|TRBD2|15|TRBJ2-7|NA
CASSYETSGSYEQYF
TGTGCCAGCAGTTACGAAACTAGCGGGTCGTACGAGCAGTACTTC
>TRBV12-5|NA|15|TRBJ1-2|NA
CASGLVSGFPYGYTF
TGTGCTAGTGGTTTGGTCTCCGGTTTCCCTTATGGCTACACCTTC
>TRBV18|TRBD1|14|TRBJ1-3|NA
CASSPDRAGNTIYF
TGTGCCAGCTCACCGGACAGGGCTGGAAACACCATATATTTT
>TRBV7-2|TRBD2|18|TRBJ2-7|NA
CASSRGTSGRRAGYEQYF
TGTGCCAGCAGCCGCGGGACTAGCGGGAGACGGGCGGGCTACGAGCAGTACTTC
>TRBV9|NA|13|TRBJ1-2|NA
CASSVQGNGGYTF
TGTGCCAGCAGCGTACAGGGAAACGGTGGCTACACCTTC
>TRBV10-3|TRBD2|13|TRBJ2-5|NA
CAISGGAGETQYF
TGTGCCATCAGCGGGGGGGCTGGAGAGACCCAGTACTTC
>TRBV6-5|NA|13|TRBJ1-1|once
CATEDRLNTEAFF
TGTGCCACCGAGGACAGATTGAACACTGAAGCTTTCTTT
>TRBV10-2|NA|14|TRBJ2-5|NA
CASSALGEAETQYF
TGCGCCAGCAGCGCACTCGGGGAGGCCGAGACCCAGTACTTC
>TRBV5-1|TRBD1|15|TRBJ1-1|NA
CASSPPRQGGTEAFF
TGCGCCAGCAGCCCGCCCCGGCAGGGGGGCACTGAAGCTTTCTTT
>TRBV10-2|TRBD2|17|TRBJ2-1|NA
CASSEWGAGGPGDEQFF
TGCGCCAGCAGTGAGTGGGGAGCGGGAGGGCCTGGGGATGAGCAGTTCTTC
>TRBV12-5|NA|13|TRBJ1-2|few
CASGLSHRDGYTF
TGTGCTAGTGGTTTGAGTCACAGGGATGGCTACACCTTC
>TRBV7-2|NA|13|TRBJ1-3|NA
CASSMTIGNTIYF
TGTGCCAGCAGTATGACAATCGGAAACACCATATATTTT
>TRBV12-5|NA|13|TRBJ1-1|few
CASGLSPHGGAFF
TGTGCTAGTGGTTTGTCGCCCCACGGGGGAGCTTTCTTT
>TRBV3-1/TRBV3-2|TRBD2|16|TRBJ2-5|NA
CASSLSPSGGEMTQYF
TGTGCCAGCAGCCTTTCGCCTAGCGGGGGGGAGATGACCCAGTACTTC
>TRBV9|TRBD1|15|TRBJ2-7|NA
CASSVVEGAPYEQYF
TGTGCCAGCAGCGTGGTCGAGGGGGCGCCCTACGAGCAGTACTTC
>TRBV29-1|TRBD2|15|TRBJ2-5|NA
CSVGLAGGTQETQYF
TGCAGCGTCGGACTAGCGGGAGGGACTCAAGAGACCCAGTACTTC
>TRBV2|TRBD1|12|TRBJ1-4|few
CASKTGSEKLFF
TGTGCCAGCAAGACAGGGAGTGAAAAACTGTTTTTT